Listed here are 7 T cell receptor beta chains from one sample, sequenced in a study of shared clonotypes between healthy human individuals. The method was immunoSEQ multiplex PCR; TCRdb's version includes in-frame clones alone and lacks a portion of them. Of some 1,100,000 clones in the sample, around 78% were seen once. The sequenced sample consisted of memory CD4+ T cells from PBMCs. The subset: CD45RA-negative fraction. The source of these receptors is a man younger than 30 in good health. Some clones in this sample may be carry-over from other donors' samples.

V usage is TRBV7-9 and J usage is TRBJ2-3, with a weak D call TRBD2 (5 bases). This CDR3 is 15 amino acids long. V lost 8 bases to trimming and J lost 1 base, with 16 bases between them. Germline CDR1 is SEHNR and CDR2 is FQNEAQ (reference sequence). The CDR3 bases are TGTGCCAGCGGAGGAGGATACGCCCGCACAGATACGCAGTATTTT. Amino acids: CASGGGYARTDTQYF.

The CDR3 loop reads CASLSSGANVLTF. Written as DNA, the CDR3 is TGTGCCAGTTTGTCCTCTGGGGCCAACGTCCTGACTTTC. V and J are TRBV7-9 and TRBJ2-6; the D is unclear. Trimming left V 9 bases short and J 0 bases short, with 6 bases between. CDR1 SEHNR and CDR2 FQNEAQ come from the germline V gene (reference sequence). CDR3 size: 13 residues.

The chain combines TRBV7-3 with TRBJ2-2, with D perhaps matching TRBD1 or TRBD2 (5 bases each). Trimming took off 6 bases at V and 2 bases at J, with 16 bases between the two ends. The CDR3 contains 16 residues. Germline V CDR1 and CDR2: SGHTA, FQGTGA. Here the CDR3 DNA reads TGTGCCAGCAGGTCGGATGGTGGGGGAAACACCGGGGAGCTGTTTTTT. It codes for CASRSDGGGNTGELFF.

The DNA for the CDR3 is TGTGCCAGCAGTGGGGTTCGGGAGCTGTTTTTT. This encodes CASSGVRELFF. The chain links TRBV2 to TRBJ2-2, with D uncertain. The V end lost 4 bases, the J end lost 9 bases, and 6 bases lay between the germline ends. The CDR3 totals 11 residues. CDR1 is SNHLY, CDR2 FYNNEI, per germline.

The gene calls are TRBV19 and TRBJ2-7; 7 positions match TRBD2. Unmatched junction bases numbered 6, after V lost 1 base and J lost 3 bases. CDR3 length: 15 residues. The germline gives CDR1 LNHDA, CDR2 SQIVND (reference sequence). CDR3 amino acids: CASSIAGREGYEQYF. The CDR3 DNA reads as TGTGCCAGTAGTATAGCGGGCAGGGAGGGCTACGAGCAGTACTTC.

CDR3 amino acids: CASSQRDPYLRNEQFF. CDR3 nucleotides: TGTGCCAGCAGTCAACGGGACCCCTACCTTCGGAATGAGCAGTTCTTC. The J gene is TRBJ2-1, the V gene TRBV2; D possibly uses TRBD1 or TRBD2 (5 bases each). Per germline, CDR1 SNHLY and CDR2 FYNNEI. V dropped 5 bases and J dropped 7 bases, with 21 bases sitting between them. This CDR3 comprises 16 residues. The full variable domain, its missing parts supplied by reference TRBV2 and TRBJ2-1, is EPEVTQTPSHQVTQMGQEVILRCVPISNHLYFYWYRQILGQKVEFLVSFYNNEISEKSEIFDDQFSVERPDGSNFTLKIRSTKLEDSAMYFCASSQRDPYLRNEQFFGPGTRLTVL.

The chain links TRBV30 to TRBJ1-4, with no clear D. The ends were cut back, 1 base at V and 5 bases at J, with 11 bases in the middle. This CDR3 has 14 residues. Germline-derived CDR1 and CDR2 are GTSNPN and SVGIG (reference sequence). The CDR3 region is CAWSAGILNEKLFF. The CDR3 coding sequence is TGTGCCTGGAGTGCCGGGATACTAAATGAAAAACTGTTTTTT.